The 9 T cell receptor beta chains given below trace back to one sample, sequenced in a study of shared clonotypes between healthy human individuals. The table came from immunoSEQ multiplex PCR; TCRdb's copy has only in-frame clones and leaves some out. The sample carries around 2.3 million clones, 90% to 96% recorded once. The sequencing sample was made of naive CD4+ T cells sorted from blood. The subset here: CD45RA+ positively selected. These receptors all come from a man aged 18 to 30 in good health.

The chain is built from TRBV27 and TRBJ2-7; the D gene is possibly TRBD1 (7 bases). The length of the CDR3 is 14 residues. CDR1 is MNHEY and CDR2 is SMNVEV in the germline V gene (reference sequence). Trimming shortened V by 4 bases and J by 6 bases, and 16 bases separated the two germline ends. The CDR3, as DNA: TGTGCCAGCAGTTCTAATGGAGGGGGCATCGAGCAGTACTTC. It translates to CASSSNGGGIEQYF.

The V gene is TRBV7-9, the J gene TRBJ2-1; D not certain. V was trimmed by 5 bases and J by 1 base, leaving 12 bases between them. Looked up from germline, CDR1 is SEHNR and CDR2 is FQNEAQ (reference sequence). The length of the CDR3 is 15 residues. CDR3 amino acids: CASSPGPGSYNEQFF. The CDR3 coding sequence is TGTGCCAGCAGCCCAGGTCCCGGATCCTACAATGAGCAGTTCTTC.

The rearrangement uses TRBV7-9 and TRBJ2-5; maybe TRBD2 (6 bases). This CDR3 spans 14 amino acids. Germline CDR1 reads SEHNR; CDR2 reads FQNEAQ (reference sequence). Trimming removed 4 bases at V and 5 bases at J, with 14 bases between. This CDR3 reads CASSSLGGTETQYF. The CDR3 DNA reads as TGTGCCAGCAGCTCCCTTGGGGGGACTGAGACCCAGTACTTC.

CDR3 amino acids: CASSQGETKSFEQYF. CDR3 DNA sequence: TGCGCCAGCAGCCAAGGGGAGACCAAATCTTTCGAGCAGTACTTC. The chain couples TRBV4-1 to TRBJ2-7; maybe TRBD2 (5 bases). Trimming shortened V by 1 base and J by 6 bases, and 16 bases separated the two germline ends. Germline CDR1 is MGHRA and CDR2 is YSYEKL. This CDR3 has 15 residues.

This clone was seen a single time. The chain employs TRBV7-9 and TRBJ2-7; 8 nucleotides line up with TRBD2. CDR1 and CDR2 from the germline V gene are SEHNR and FQNEAQ (reference sequence). The J segment lost 4 bases and the V segment lost 4 bases, leaving 9 bases of the junction unmatched. CDR3 length: 15 amino acids. The CDR3 nucleotides read TGTGCCAGCAGCTACTCGAGCGGGAGTCCTTACGAGCAGTACTTC. Its protein is CASSYSSGSPYEQYF.

The rearrangement joins TRBV19 to TRBJ2-7, with TRBD1 identical over 7 bases. CDR3 length: 14 amino acids. The junction had 10 bases not matched to a gene; V was cut back by 3 bases and J by 8 bases. Germline CDR1 is LNHDA and CDR2 is SQIVND (reference sequence). The CDR3: CASSIGTTGTKQYF. The CDR3 DNA sequence: TGTGCCAGTAGTATCGGGACGACAGGGACGAAGCAGTACTTC.

This clone was detected a few times. The rearrangement uses TRBV14 and TRBJ1-6, with 7 bases aligning to TRBD1. Germline V gene sequence: CDR1 SGHDN, CDR2 FVKESK. This CDR3 comprises 14 residues. The V gene end was trimmed by 2 bases and the J gene end by 8 bases; junction bases not matched to a gene: 3. The CDR3, as DNA: TGTGCCAGCAGCCAACGACAGGGAGATTCACCCCTCCACTTT. This gives the protein CASSQRQGDSPLHF.

The chain carries TRBV11-2 and TRBJ2-7; D is ambiguous. The CDR3 runs to 11 residues. Deletions cut 5 bases from V and 9 bases from J, with 11 bases between. Per the germline V gene, CDR1 is SGHAT and CDR2 is FQNNGV. CDR3 residues: CASSITEAQYF. The CDR3 nucleotides are TGTGCCAGCAGCATCACAGAGGCGCAGTACTTC.

The chain recombines TRBV5-1 with TRBJ2-2, with D uncertain. V shed 7 bases and J shed 7 bases, with 11 bases lying between them. Germline loops: CDR1 SGHRS, CDR2 YFSETQ. The CDR3 runs to 12 residues. CDR3 region: CASQWISGELFF. CDR3 nucleotide sequence: TGCGCCAGCCAATGGATTAGCGGGGAGCTGTTTTTT. The entire variable domain, with the rest obtained from reference TRBV5-1 and TRBJ2-2, is as follows: KAGVTQTPRYLIKTRGQQVTLSCSPISGHRSVSWYQQTPGQGLQFLFEYFSETQRNKGNFPGRFSGRQFSNSRSEMNVSTLELGDSALYLCASQWISGELFFGEGSRLTVL.